This T cell receptor (beta chain) is from a study of preoperative IRX-2 immunotherapy in early breast cancer. This CDR3 has 16 residues. J was trimmed by 3 bases and V by 1 base; bases with no gene match: 4. The V gene's germline CDR1 is LGHNA and CDR2 YNFKEQ. This clone was found once. Treatment denoted: preoperative locoregional IRX-2 cytokine immunotherapy. Preoperative locoregional IRX-2 cytokine immunotherapy was tested in the phase Ib source study. Generated by immunoSEQ multiplex PCR, the TCRdb table keeps only in-frame clones and is missing some. Of about 67,000 clones in the sample, approximately 94% are singletons; the top ten hold approximately 1.8%.

The chain links TRBV4-2 to TRBJ2-1; 9 positions agree with TRBD1. Sample acquisition took place from a patient treated with IRX-2 immunotherapy. This receptor was taken from a human donor with breast cancer. The CDR3 DNA reads as TGTGCCAGCAGCCAAGGGACAGGGGTCTTCTACAATGAGCAGTTCTTC. This translates into CASSQGTGVFYNEQFF.